Each of the 21 T cell receptor beta chains below was sequenced from the same sample in a study of T cell responses to AZD1222 COVID-19 vaccine. Some clones are missing from TCRdb's copy, which holds only in-frame ones; the method was immunoSEQ multiplex PCR. This table holds about 150,000 clones, 90% found once. The specimen comprised peripheral blood, sampled on day 0 of AZD1222 vaccination. All receptors derive from an adult in good health.

This chain joins TRBV7-6 and TRBJ2-4; the match to TRBD1 covers 8 bases. The germline gives CDR1 SGHVS, CDR2 FNYEAQ. After removal of 6 bases from V and 7 bases from J, the junction contained 11 bases not matched to a gene. CDR3 size: 15 residues. This chain's CDR3 is CASSWGAGGYNIQYF. In DNA, the CDR3 is TGTGCCAGCAGTTGGGGAGCAGGGGGCTATAACATTCAGTACTTC.

The chain combines TRBV11-1 with TRBJ2-1; 14 nucleotides align to TRBD2. This CDR3 contains 15 residues. Trimming took 5 bases from V and 9 from J; bases not matched to a gene: 6. From germline, CDR1 is SGHAT and CDR2 FQDESV (reference sequence). DNA of the CDR3: TGTGCCAGCAGCGGGGGACTAGCGGGAGAAAGTGAGCAGTTCTTC. It specifies CASSGGLAGESEQFF.

V gene TRBV3-1 (or the pseudogene TRBV3-2) combines with J gene TRBJ2-5; TRBD1 matches 8 bases. Germline V gives CDR1 LGHDT, CDR2 YNNKEL (reference sequence). J gave up 5 bases and V 6 bases, and 14 bases lay outside the gene matches. CDR3 length: 16 amino acids. CDR3 region: CASSKGQGAGKETQYF. CDR3 sequence (DNA): TGTGCCAGCAGTAAGGGGCAGGGGGCAGGAAAGGAGACCCAGTACTTC.

This clone was picked up a small number of times. The chain uses TRBV6-2 or TRBV6-3 and TRBJ1-4; TRBD1 might be the D (6 bases). The CDR3 spans 14 residues. CDR1 is MNHEY and CDR2 is SVGEGT in the germline V gene. V lost 6 bases and J 5 bases, leaving 13 bases between the germline ends. CDR3 sequence reads: CASSWGHVNEKLFF. CDR3 DNA: TGTGCCAGCAGCTGGGGACACGTAAATGAAAAACTGTTTTTT.

V and J are TRBV27 and TRBJ2-1; 15 bases fit TRBD2. This CDR3 is built from 19 residues. Germline assignment: CDR1 MNHEY and CDR2 SMNVEV (reference sequence). The V and J ends lost 5 bases and 12 bases, in that order; junction bases with no gene match: 20. CDR3 amino acids: CASSPPPGLAGGWGWGQFF. CDR3 bases: TGTGCCAGCAGTCCCCCCCCGGGACTAGCGGGAGGATGGGGGTGGGGGCAGTTCTTC.

This clone is a singleton in its sample. The gene calls are TRBV2 and TRBJ1-4; D is ambiguous. Looked up from germline, CDR1 is SNHLY and CDR2 is FYNNEI. CDR3 length: 18 amino acids. Deletions cut 6 bases from V and 3 bases from J, with 23 bases between. DNA of the CDR3: TGTGCCAGCAGGCCGCCGGTTAGGCGGAGAGGCGCTAATGAAAAACTGTTTTTT. Protein product: CASRPPVRRRGANEKLFF. Using reference TRBV2 and TRBJ1-4 for the parts outside the CDR3, the full variable domain is EPEVTQTPSHQVTQMGQEVILRCVPISNHLYFYWYRQILGQKVEFLVSFYNNEISEKSEIFDDQFSVERPDGSNFTLKIRSTKLEDSAMYFCASRPPVRRRGANEKLFFGSGTQLSVL.

This chain joins TRBV28 and TRBJ1-2; possibly TRBD1 for D (6 bases). The CDR3 consists of 15 residues. The V gene lost 2 bases and the J gene lost 4 bases, with 14 bases spanning the gap. Germline V CDR1 and CDR2: MDHEN, SYDVKM. The CDR3 loop reads CASSLVALGGYGYTF. CDR3 nucleotide sequence: TGTGCCAGCAGTTTAGTGGCTTTAGGGGGCTATGGCTACACCTTC.

On this clone itself: Within the sample, other DNA sequences also encode this same CDR3. The V call is TRBV24-1, the J call TRBJ2-2, with TRBD1 identical over 9 bases. After removal of 3 bases from V and 3 bases from J, the junction contained 4 bases not matched to a gene. The germline V gene has CDR1 KGHDR and CDR2 SFDVKD. This CDR3 is built from 16 residues. The CDR3 loop reads CATSDPGQGDTGELFF. The DNA of the CDR3 is TGTGCCACCAGTGATCCGGGACAGGGCGACACCGGGGAGCTGTTTTTT.

This clone was picked up a small number of times. The V and J genes are TRBV7-9 and TRBJ1-6; D gene unclear. Per the germline V gene, CDR1 is SEHNR and CDR2 is FQNEAQ (reference sequence). The CDR3 runs 15 residues. Trimming took 2 bases from V and 14 from J, leaving 19 bases between them. CDR3: CASSLRENARSSLHF. DNA of the CDR3: TGTGCCAGCAGCTTAAGGGAGAACGCCCGTTCGTCCCTCCACTTT.

V and J are TRBV5-6 and TRBJ1-4; D may be TRBD1 (6 bases). Trimming took 2 bases from V and 8 from J, leaving 13 bases between them. The CDR3 runs to 14 residues. The germline gives CDR1 SGHDT, CDR2 YYEEEE. In DNA, the CDR3 is TGTGCCAGCAGCTTCGGGGGCCGCGAGGAAAAACTGTTTTTT. Amino acids: CASSFGGREEKLFF.

A single count supports this clone. The chain joins TRBV18 to TRBJ1-5, with D possibly being TRBD1 (6 bases). The germline V gene has CDR1 KGHSH and CDR2 LQKENI. Trimming shortened V by 3 bases and J by 2 bases, and 11 bases separated the two germline ends. The CDR3 is 15 residues long. Here the CDR3 DNA reads TGTGCCAGCTCACCCACGGGGGCTCGCAATCAGCCCCAGCATTTT. Translation: CASSPTGARNQPQHF. Variable domain in full (rest from reference TRBV18 and TRBJ1-5): NAGVMQNPRHLVRRRGQEARLRCSPMKGHSHVYWYRQLPEEGLKFMVYLQKENIIDESGMPKERFSAEFPKEGPSILRIQQVVRGDSAAYFCASSPTGARNQPQHFGDGTRLSIL.

This clone appeared a few times. The V and J genes are TRBV4-2 and TRBJ1-5; D is ambiguous. Germline CDR1 LGHNA, CDR2 YNFKEQ. The CDR3 loop spans 14 amino acids. The germline V and J ends were trimmed by 0 bases and 4 bases, with 7 bases remaining between them. The CDR3 DNA reads as TGTGCCAGCAGCCAAGATGGCCGGAATCAGCCCCAGCATTTT. Translating gives CASSQDGRNQPQHF.

This clone is a singleton in its sample. The chain recombines TRBV19 with TRBJ1-5, with D hard to call. The V gene lost 3 bases and the J gene lost 7 bases, with 10 bases spanning the gap. The germline CDR1 and CDR2 sequences are LNHDA and SQIVND (reference sequence). There are 13 residues in the CDR3. CDR3 sequence: CASSILGMQPQHF. The CDR3 nucleotides read TGTGCCAGTAGTATCCTAGGGATGCAGCCCCAGCATTTT.

This clone was found a few times. The J gene is TRBJ1-6, the V gene TRBV15; TRBD1 might be the D (5 bases). This CDR3 contains 14 residues. The germline V gene encodes CDR1 LNHNV and CDR2 YYDKDF (reference sequence). Trimming cost V 1 base and J 5 bases, with 6 bases left between them. The chain's CDR3 is CATSRGGDNSPLHF. The CDR3 bases are TGTGCCACCAGCAGAGGGGGGGATAATTCACCCCTCCACTTT.

This chain connects TRBV7-9 to TRBJ1-4; 8 positions agree with TRBD1. The ends lost 2 bases at V and 12 bases at J; junction bases unmatched: 5. The CDR3 spans 13 residues. Germline-derived CDR1 and CDR2 are SEHNR and FQNEAQ (reference sequence). The CDR3 DNA sequence: TGTGCCAGCAGCTTATTCGAGACAGGGGAACTGTTTTTT. Its translation: CASSLFETGELFF.

The CDR3 region is CASSIGDRSGYTF. DNA of the CDR3: TGTGCCAGTAGTATAGGGGACAGGAGTGGCTACACCTTC. V gene TRBV19 combines with J gene TRBJ1-2; TRBD1 agrees at 8 bases. The CDR3 loop spans 13 amino acids. CDR1 and CDR2 (germline): LNHDA, SQIVND (reference sequence). With 1 base clipped from V and 7 bases from J, the junction kept 2 bases outside the gene matches.

Notes on this clone: Additional DNA sequences in this sample encode the identical CDR3. The chain links TRBV9 to TRBJ2-1; D gene ambiguous. This CDR3 is 12 amino acids long. The germline CDR1 and CDR2 sequences are SGDLS and YYNGEE. Trimming removed 0 bases at V and 3 bases at J, with 1 base between. For the CDR3, the DNA is TGTGCCAGCAGCGTAGGCTACAATGAGCAGTTCTTC. Translation gives CASSVGYNEQFF.

This sequence joins TRBV27 and TRBJ2-3; 11 bases match TRBD2. CDR1 is MNHEY, CDR2 SMNVEV, per germline (reference sequence). Germline trimming cut 3 bases from V and 0 bases from J; bases unmatched to any gene: 11. The CDR3 is 19 amino acids. The CDR3 reads CASSLGLAVRDPSTDTQYF. The DNA of the CDR3 is TGTGCCAGCAGTTTGGGACTAGCGGTGAGAGATCCTAGCACAGATACGCAGTATTTT.

This sequence joins TRBV7-2 and TRBJ2-7; D is unclear. V shed 4 bases and J shed 0 bases, with 10 bases lying between them. The germline CDR1 and CDR2 sequences are SGHTA and FQGNSA. This CDR3 contains 14 residues. In DNA, the CDR3 is TGTGCCAGCAGCTCCTCCTTAAACTCCTACGAGCAGTACTTC. Residues: CASSSSLNSYEQYF.

The V gene is TRBV24-1, the J gene TRBJ2-1, with 9 bases matching TRBD1. This CDR3 region has 15 residues. CDR1 KGHDR and CDR2 SFDVKD come from the germline V gene. V trimming: 7 bases; J trimming: 7 bases; junction bases outside the gene matches: 10. The DNA for the CDR3 is TGTGCCACCAGCAAGCCGGGACAGGGAGTGAATGAGCAGTTCTTC. Encoded protein: CATSKPGQGVNEQFF.

This rearrangement joins TRBV9 to TRBJ1-1; no reliable D call. CDR3 size: 13 residues. The germline gives CDR1 SGDLS, CDR2 YYNGEE. V lost 4 bases and J 3 bases, leaving 10 bases between the germline ends. The CDR3 sequence is CASSREVYTEAFF. The CDR3 bases are TGTGCCAGCAGCAGGGAAGTTTACACTGAAGCTTTCTTT.